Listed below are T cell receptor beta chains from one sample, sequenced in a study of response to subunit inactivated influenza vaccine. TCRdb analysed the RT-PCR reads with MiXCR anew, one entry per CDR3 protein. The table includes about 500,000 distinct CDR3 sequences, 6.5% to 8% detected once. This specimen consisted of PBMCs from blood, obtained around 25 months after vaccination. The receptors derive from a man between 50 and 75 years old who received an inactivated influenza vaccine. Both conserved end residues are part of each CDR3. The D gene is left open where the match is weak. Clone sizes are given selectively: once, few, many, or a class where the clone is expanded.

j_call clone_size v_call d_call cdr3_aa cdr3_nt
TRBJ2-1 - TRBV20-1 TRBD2 CSARASGLAGGEQFF TGCAGTGCTAGAGCCTCTGGACTAGCGGGAGGGGAGCAGTTCTTC
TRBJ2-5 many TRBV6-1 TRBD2 CASSPGGYQETQYF TGTGCCAGCAGCCCCGGGGGGTACCAAGAGACCCAGTACTTC
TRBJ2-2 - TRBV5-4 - CASSFSDFRTGELFF TGTGCCAGCAGCTTTAGCGATTTTCGCACCGGGGAGCTGTTTTTT
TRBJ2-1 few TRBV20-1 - CSATSLLPDYNEQFF TGCAGTGCTACATCCCTCCTTCCGGACTACAATGAGCAGTTCTTC
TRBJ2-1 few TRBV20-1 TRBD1 CSASAGGDNEQFF TGCAGTGCTAGTGCAGGGGGTGACAATGAGCAGTTCTTC
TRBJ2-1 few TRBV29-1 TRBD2 CSVVSGRGYNEQFF TGCAGCGTTGTATCGGGGAGGGGTTACAATGAGCAGTTCTTC
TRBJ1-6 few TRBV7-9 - CASSLRGPLHF TGTGCCAGCAGCTTAAGGGGACCCCTCCACTTT
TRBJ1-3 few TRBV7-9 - CASSFSGSRGNTIYF TGTGCCAGCAGCTTTTCTGGTTCGCGTGGAAACACCATATATTTT
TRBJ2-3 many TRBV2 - CASRPALSSADTQYF TGTGCCAGCAGACCAGCCCTGTCGTCCGCAGATACGCAGTATTTT
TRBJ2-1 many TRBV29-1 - CSVEDRENYNEQFF TGCAGCGTTGAAGACAGGGAAAATTACAATGAGCAGTTCTTC
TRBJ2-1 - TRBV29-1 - CSVEGVLGARSNEQFF TGCAGCGTTGAAGGTGTGCTGGGGGCGCGTAGCAATGAGCAGTTCTTC
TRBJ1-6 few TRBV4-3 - CASSQDLGGYNSPLHF TGCGCCAGCAGCCAAGATCTGGGGGGGTACAATTCACCCCTCCACTTT
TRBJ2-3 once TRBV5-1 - CASSLTGGVWGTDTQYF TGCGCCAGCAGCCTGACCGGCGGGGTATGGGGCACAGATACGCAGTATTTT
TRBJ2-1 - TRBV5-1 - CASSFQGKEEQFF TGCGCCAGCAGCTTTCAGGGGAAGGAGGAGCAGTTCTTC
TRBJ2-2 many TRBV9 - CASSPRPTVNTGELFF TGTGCCAGCAGCCCTAGACCCACGGTGAACACCGGGGAGCTGTTTTTT
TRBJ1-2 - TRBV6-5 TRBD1 CASSSNNRGLRGYTF TGTGCCAGCAGTTCCAATAACAGGGGGTTAAGAGGCTACACCTTC
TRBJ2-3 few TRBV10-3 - CAISEGLRTDTQYF TGTGCCATCAGTGAGGGCCTTCGCACAGATACGCAGTATTTT
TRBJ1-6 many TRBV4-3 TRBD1 CASSQGTGLNNSPLHF TGCGCCAGCAGCCAAGGGACAGGGTTGAATAATTCACCCCTCCACTTT
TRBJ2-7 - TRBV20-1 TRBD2 CSAVAGGKSYEQYF TGCAGTGCCGTGGCGGGGGGCAAGTCCTACGAGCAGTACTTC
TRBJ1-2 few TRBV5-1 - CASSLAEAANGYTF TGCGCCAGCAGCTTGGCGGAGGCGGCAAATGGCTACACCTTC
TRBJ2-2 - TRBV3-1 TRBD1 CASSQWDRGRSGELFF TGTGCCAGCAGCCAATGGGACAGGGGGCGATCCGGGGAGCTGTTTTTT
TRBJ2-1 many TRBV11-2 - CASAISYEQFF TGTGCCAGCGCTATTTCGTATGAGCAGTTCTTC
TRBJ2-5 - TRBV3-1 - CASSLWGGQGKETQYF TGTGCCAGCAGCCTTTGGGGCGGACAAGGAAAAGAGACCCAGTACTTC
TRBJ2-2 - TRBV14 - CASSQPKDTGELFF TGTGCCAGCAGCCAGCCCAAGGACACCGGGGAGCTGTTTTTT
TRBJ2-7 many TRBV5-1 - CASSPSSYEQYF TGTGCCAGCAGTCCTAGCTCCTACGAGCAGTACTTC
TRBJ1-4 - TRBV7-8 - CASSFLVGGASEKLFF TGTGCCAGCAGCTTCTTAGTCGGGGGGGCTTCTGAAAAACTGTTTTTT
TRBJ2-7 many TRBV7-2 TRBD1 CASSPRQGTYEQYF TGTGCCAGCAGCCCCCGACAGGGAACCTACGAGCAGTACTTC
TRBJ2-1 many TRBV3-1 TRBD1 CASSQTGGFRNEQFF TGTGCCAGCAGCCAAACAGGGGGCTTTCGTAATGAGCAGTTCTTC
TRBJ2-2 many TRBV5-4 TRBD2 CASSLLAGTNTGELFF TGTGCCAGCAGCTTACTAGCGGGTACGAACACCGGGGAGCTGTTTTTT
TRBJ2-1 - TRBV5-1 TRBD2 CASSLIAGGNEQFF TGCGCCAGCAGCTTAATAGCGGGGGGTAATGAGCAGTTCTTC
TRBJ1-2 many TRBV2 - CASSEGQGGGYTF TGTGCCAGCAGTGAAGGGCAGGGAGGTGGCTACACCTTC
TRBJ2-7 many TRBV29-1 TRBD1 CSVQGTVTYEQYF TGCAGCGTTCAAGGGACAGTAACCTACGAGCAGTACTTC
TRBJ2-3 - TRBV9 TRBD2 CASSVAVAGGTDTQYF TGTGCCAGCAGCGTAGCTGTAGCGGGAGGCACAGATACGCAGTATTTT
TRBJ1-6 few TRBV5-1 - CASSLSTGGRATSPLHF TGCGCCAGCAGCTTGAGTACCGGTGGTAGAGCGACTTCACCCCTCCACTTT
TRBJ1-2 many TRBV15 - CATSRDRTGYGYTF TGTGCCACCAGCAGAGATAGAACAGGGTATGGCTACACCTTC
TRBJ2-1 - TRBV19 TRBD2 CASSSPGLAFGNEQFF TGTGCCAGTAGTAGTCCGGGACTAGCGTTTGGTAATGAGCAGTTCTTC
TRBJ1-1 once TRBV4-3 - CASSQGPGAYEAFF TGCGCCAGCAGCCAAGGGCCTGGGGCATATGAAGCTTTCTTT
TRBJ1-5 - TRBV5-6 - CASSRGGAPFEGRNQPQHF TGTGCCAGCAGTCGCGGGGGGGCACCGTTCGAGGGTCGCAATCAGCCCCAGCATTTT
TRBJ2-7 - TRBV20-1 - CSARDGKTYEQYF TGCAGTGCTAGAGACGGCAAAACCTACGAGCAGTACTTC
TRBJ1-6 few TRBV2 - CASSVQPNSPLHF TGTGCCAGCAGTGTACAGCCTAATTCACCCCTCCACTTT
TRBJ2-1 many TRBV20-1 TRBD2 CSARDTGTSGRGEQFF TGCAGTGCTAGAGATACCGGGACTAGTGGTCGAGGTGAGCAGTTCTTC
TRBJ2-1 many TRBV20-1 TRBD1 CSAKGQHNNEQFF TGCAGTGCTAAGGGACAGCATAACAATGAGCAGTTCTTC
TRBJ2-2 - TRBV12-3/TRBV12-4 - CASSLAESTGELFF TGTGCCAGCAGTTTAGCGGAGAGCACCGGGGAGCTGTTTTTT
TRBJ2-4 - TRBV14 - CASSPFWGGNIQYF TGTGCCAGCAGCCCCTTTTGGGGTGGAAACATTCAGTACTTC
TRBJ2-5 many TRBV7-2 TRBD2 CASSVNSGSTETQYF TGTGCCAGCAGCGTCAATAGCGGGAGCACAGAGACCCAGTACTTC
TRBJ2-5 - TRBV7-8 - CASSLAAGLAMETQYF TGTGCCAGCAGCTTAGCTGCTGGCCTCGCGATGGAGACCCAGTACTTC
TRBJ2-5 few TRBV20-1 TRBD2 CSPSSGVETQYF TGCAGTCCTTCTAGCGGGGTAGAGACCCAGTACTTC
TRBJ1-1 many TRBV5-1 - CASSRDQNTEAFF TGCGCCAGCAGCCGAGATCAGAACACTGAAGCTTTCTTT
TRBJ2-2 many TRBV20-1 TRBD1 CSARPGQGNTGELFF TGCAGTGCTCGGCCGGGACAGGGGAACACCGGGGAGCTGTTTTTT
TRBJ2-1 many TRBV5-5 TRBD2 CASSLAFVAGGLGQFF TGTGCCAGCAGCTTGGCTTTCGTAGCGGGGGGGCTTGGGCAGTTCTTC
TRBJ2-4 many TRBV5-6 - CASSLAVGAQYF TGTGCCAGCAGCTTGGCCGTGGGGGCTCAGTACTTC
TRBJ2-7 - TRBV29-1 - CSVTTATSYEQYF TGCAGCGTGACGACAGCTACCTCCTACGAGCAGTACTTC
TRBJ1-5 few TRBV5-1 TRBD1 CASSAGTGGGQPQHF TGCGCCAGCAGCGCCGGGACAGGGGGCGGTCAGCCCCAGCATTTT
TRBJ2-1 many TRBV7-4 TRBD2 CASSFGLGHQHEQFF TGTGCCAGCAGCTTCGGACTAGGGCACCAACATGAGCAGTTCTTC
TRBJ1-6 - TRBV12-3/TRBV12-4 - CASSFQDNSPLHF TGTGCCAGCAGTTTCCAGGATAATTCACCCCTCCACTTT